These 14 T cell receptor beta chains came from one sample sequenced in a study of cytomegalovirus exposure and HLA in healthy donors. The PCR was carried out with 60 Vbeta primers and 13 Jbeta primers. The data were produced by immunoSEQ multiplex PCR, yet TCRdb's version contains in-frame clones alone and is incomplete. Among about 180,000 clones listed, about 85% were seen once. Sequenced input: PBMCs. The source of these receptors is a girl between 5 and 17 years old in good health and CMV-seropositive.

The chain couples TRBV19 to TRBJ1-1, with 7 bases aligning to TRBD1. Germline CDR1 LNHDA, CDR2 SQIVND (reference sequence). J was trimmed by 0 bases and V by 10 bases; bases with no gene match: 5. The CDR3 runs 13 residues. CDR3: CATGTEMNTEAFF. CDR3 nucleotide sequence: TGTGCCACGGGGACAGAGATGAACACTGAAGCTTTCTTT.

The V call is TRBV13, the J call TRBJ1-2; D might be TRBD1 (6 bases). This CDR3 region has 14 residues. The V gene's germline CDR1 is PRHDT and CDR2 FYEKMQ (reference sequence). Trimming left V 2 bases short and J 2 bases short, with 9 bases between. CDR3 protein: CASSLTTGNYGYTF. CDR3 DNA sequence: TGTGCCAGCAGCTTAACCACAGGGAACTATGGCTACACCTTC.

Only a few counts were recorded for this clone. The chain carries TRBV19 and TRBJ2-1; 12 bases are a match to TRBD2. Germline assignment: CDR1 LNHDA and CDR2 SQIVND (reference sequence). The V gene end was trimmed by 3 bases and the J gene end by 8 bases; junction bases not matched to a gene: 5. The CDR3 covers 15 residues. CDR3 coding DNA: TGTGCCAGTAGTATGACTAGCGGGAGTTATTATGAGCAGTTCTTC. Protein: CASSMTSGSYYEQFF.

The CDR3 reads CASLRFGRTEAFF. The CDR3 DNA follows: TGTGCCAGTCTTCGATTCGGGAGGACTGAAGCTTTCTTT. J is TRBJ1-1 and V is TRBV19; no firm D call. There are 13 residues in the CDR3. CDR1 and CDR2 from the germline V gene are LNHDA and SQIVND (reference sequence). Trimming took off 8 bases at V and 5 bases at J, with 15 bases between the two ends.

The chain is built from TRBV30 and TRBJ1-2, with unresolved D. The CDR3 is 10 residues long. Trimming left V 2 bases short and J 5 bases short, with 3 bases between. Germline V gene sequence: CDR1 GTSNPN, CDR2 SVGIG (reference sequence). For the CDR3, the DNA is TGTGCCTGGAGTTCGTATGGCTACACCTTC. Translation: CAWSSYGYTF.

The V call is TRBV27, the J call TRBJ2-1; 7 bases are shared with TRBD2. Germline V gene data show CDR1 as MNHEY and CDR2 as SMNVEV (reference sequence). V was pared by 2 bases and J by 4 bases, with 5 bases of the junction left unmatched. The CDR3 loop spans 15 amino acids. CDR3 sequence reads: CASSLAGLGYNEQFF. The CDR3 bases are TGTGCCAGCAGTTTAGCCGGACTAGGGTACAATGAGCAGTTCTTC.

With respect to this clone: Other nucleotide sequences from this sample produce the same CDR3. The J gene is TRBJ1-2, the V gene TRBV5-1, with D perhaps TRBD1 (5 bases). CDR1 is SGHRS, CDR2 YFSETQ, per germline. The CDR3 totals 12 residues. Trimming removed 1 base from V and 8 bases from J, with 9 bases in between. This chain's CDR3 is CASSLTGEGYTF. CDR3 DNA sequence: TGCGCCAGCAGCTTGACGGGGGAAGGCTACACCTTC. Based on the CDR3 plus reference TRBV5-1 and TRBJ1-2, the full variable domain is KAGVTQTPRYLIKTRGQQVTLSCSPISGHRSVSWYQQTPGQGLQFLFEYFSETQRNKGNFPGRFSGRQFSNSRSEMNVSTLELGDSALYLCASSLTGEGYTFGSGTRLTVV.

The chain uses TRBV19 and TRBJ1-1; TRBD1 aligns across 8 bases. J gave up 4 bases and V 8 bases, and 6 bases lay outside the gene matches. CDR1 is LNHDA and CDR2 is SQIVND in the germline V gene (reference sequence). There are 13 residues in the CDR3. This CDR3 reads CASAMTGATEAFF. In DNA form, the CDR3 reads TGTGCCAGTGCCATGACAGGGGCCACTGAAGCTTTCTTT.

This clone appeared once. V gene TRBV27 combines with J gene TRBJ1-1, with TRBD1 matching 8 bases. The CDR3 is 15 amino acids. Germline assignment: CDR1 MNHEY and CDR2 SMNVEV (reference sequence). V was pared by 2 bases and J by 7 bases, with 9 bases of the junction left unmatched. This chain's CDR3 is CASSLAGGAVGEAFF. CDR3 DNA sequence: TGTGCCAGCAGTTTAGCAGGGGGCGCGGTCGGTGAAGCTTTCTTT.

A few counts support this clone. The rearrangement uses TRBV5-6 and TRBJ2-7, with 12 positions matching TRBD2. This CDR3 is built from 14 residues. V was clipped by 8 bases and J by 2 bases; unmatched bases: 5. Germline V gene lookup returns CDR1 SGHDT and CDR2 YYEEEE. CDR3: CASSRLAGAYEQYF. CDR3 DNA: TGTGCCAGTAGTCGACTAGCGGGAGCCTACGAGCAGTACTTC.

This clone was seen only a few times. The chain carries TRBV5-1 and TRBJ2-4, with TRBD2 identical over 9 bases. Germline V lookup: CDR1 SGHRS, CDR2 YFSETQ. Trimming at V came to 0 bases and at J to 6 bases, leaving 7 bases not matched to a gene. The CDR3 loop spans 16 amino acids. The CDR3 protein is CASSLAASGMGNIQYF. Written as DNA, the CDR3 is TGCGCCAGCAGCTTGGCGGCTAGCGGGATGGGAAACATTCAGTACTTC.

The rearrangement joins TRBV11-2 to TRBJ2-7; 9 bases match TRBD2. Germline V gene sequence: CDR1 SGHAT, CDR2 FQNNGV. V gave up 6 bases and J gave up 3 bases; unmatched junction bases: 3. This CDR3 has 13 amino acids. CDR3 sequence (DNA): TGTGCCAGCAGGGGCGGGAGGGTCTACGAGCAGTACTTC. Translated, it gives CASRGGRVYEQYF.

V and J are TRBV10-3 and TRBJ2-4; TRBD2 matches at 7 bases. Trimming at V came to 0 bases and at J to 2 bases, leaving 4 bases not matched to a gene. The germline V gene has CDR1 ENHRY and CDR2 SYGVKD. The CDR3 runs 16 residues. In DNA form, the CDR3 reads TGTGCCATCAGTGAGTCGGGCGGGAGCACCAAAAACATTCAGTACTTC. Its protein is CAISESGGSTKNIQYF.

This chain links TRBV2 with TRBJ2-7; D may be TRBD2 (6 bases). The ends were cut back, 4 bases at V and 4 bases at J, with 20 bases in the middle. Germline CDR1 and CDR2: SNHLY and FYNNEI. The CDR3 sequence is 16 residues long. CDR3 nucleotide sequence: TGTGCCAGCAGTGTGTCGGACCGACCCCGGGGGTACGAGCAGTACTTC. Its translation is CASSVSDRPRGYEQYF.